Listed below are T cell receptor beta chains from one sample, sequenced in a study of blood T cells in healthy people across ages. One entry per CDR3 protein, called by TCRdb with MiXCR from the 5' RACE reads. The sample lists some 560,000 distinct CDR3 sequences; around 27% were seen once. This sample was shared with a second study, whose subject was T cells of mothers and their children.

The specimen sequenced was blood. The receptors shown here come from a boy aged 2 to 10 in good health. The CDR3 runs from the conserved cysteine through the conserved F or W. The order of the fields is V gene, D gene, J gene, CDR3 protein. A D gene is named only where the DNA matches it firmly.

TRBV12-3/TRBV12-4	.	TRBJ2-1	CASSFRGVNEQFF
TRBV21-1	.	.	CASSKLSLLYEQFF
TRBV18	.	TRBJ2-5	CASSPDVGVETQYF
TRBV6-1	.	TRBJ1-5	CASSERGDNQPQHF
TRBV3-1	.	TRBJ2-2	CASSKGQNTGELFF
TRBV7-2	.	TRBJ1-4	CASSLLPGTNEKLFF
TRBV21-1	.	TRBJ2-1	CASAQQGRNGQFF
TRBV29-1	.	TRBJ2-7	CSVEEQDYEQYF
TRBV3-1	TRBD2	TRBJ2-1	CASSRILAGGMNEQFF
TRBV7-9	.	TRBJ1-3	CASIILSGNTIYF
TRBV7-8	TRBD2	TRBJ2-1	CASSSRLAGALSLRHEQFF
TRBV5-6	.	TRBJ2-1	CASSHGPNNEQFF
TRBV7-2	TRBD2	TRBJ2-3	CASSTSGRVWTDTQYF
TRBV5-6	.	TRBJ2-4	CASSGGARNIQYF
TRBV4-3	TRBD2	TRBJ2-5	CASSQDQTGGLETQYF
TRBV6-5	TRBD1	TRBJ2-1	CASRDRLSSYNEQFF
TRBV3-1	.	TRBJ1-4	CASSQDRGTRNEKLFF
TRBV12-3/TRBV12-4	.	TRBJ1-5	CASSFGVVTQPQHF
TRBV3-1	.	TRBJ1-1	CASSPRASTEAFF
TRBV25-1	.	TRBJ2-1	CASIKDNEQFF
TRBV12-3/TRBV12-4	.	TRBJ1-1	CASSLGQAGTLEAFF
TRBV20-1	.	TRBJ1-1	CSASQETEAFF
TRBV4-2	TRBD2	TRBJ2-3	CASSQDGRRGSTDTQYF
TRBV5-1	.	TRBJ2-5	CASSSRGGKETQYF
TRBV19	TRBD2	.	CASSTTSGGYYNEQFF
TRBV15	TRBD1	.	CATSREGQGIYEQYF
TRBV2	TRBD2	TRBJ2-7	CASRFRTSGSYEQYF
TRBV10-3	.	TRBJ1-2	CAISVNSQLLFYGYTF
TRBV25-1	.	TRBJ2-5	CASSRQTQETQYF
TRBV29-1	TRBD2	TRBJ2-3	CSGEERDTDTQYF
TRBV27	.	.	CASSLHRSTYEQYF
TRBV3-1	.	TRBJ1-3	CASSQNRVSGNTIYF
TRBV6-5	TRBD2	.	CASSHIAGGQDEQFF
TRBV2	.	.	CASTGYYEQYF
TRBV7-9	.	.	CASSKGPGVEQYF
TRBV2	.	TRBJ1-1	CASSLGASGVSFEAFF
TRBV29-1	TRBD2	TRBJ2-5	CSVELKTMGLAGKRAQYF
TRBV7-3	TRBD2	TRBJ2-1	CASSPGLAGGRVPNEQFF
TRBV29-1	.	TRBJ1-4	CSVVKNEKLFF
TRBV5-1	TRBD1	TRBJ1-2	CASSLTGGAYGYTF
TRBV6-4	TRBD2	TRBJ2-3	CASSDGGGASDTQYF
TRBV29-1	TRBD1	TRBJ2-5	CSVLTGGEETQYF
TRBV14	.	.	CASSQGGGLAYNEQFF
TRBV12-3/TRBV12-4	.	TRBJ2-3	CASRDRKGADTQYF
TRBV20-1	.	TRBJ1-4	CSATGGSGHEKLFF
TRBV21-1	.	TRBJ2-5	CASTPRDGETQYF
TRBV20-1	TRBD2	.	CSAREREWEQYF
TRBV29-1	.	TRBJ1-5	CSGTVLHYSNQPQHF
TRBV18	.	TRBJ1-1	CASSLSGKGTEAFF
TRBV11-2	.	TRBJ2-7	CASSLEAASSYEQYF
TRBV24-1	.	TRBJ2-7	CATSDQAGDEQYF
TRBV24-1	.	TRBJ2-3	CATSARPGRSTDTQYF
TRBV10-3	.	TRBJ2-1	CAISESKGIYNEQFF
TRBV6-5	.	TRBJ2-2	CASRWDTGELFF
TRBV7-6	.	TRBJ2-5	CASSTAGHGETQYF
TRBV3-1	TRBD2	TRBJ2-1	CASSPFTGTSAHNEQFF
TRBV10-3	.	TRBJ2-4	CAISESKGMAKNIQYF
TRBV20-1	TRBD1	TRBJ1-2	CSARKGAGYGYTF
TRBV27	.	TRBJ1-2	CASSSRQADPNYGYAF